What follows are 17 T cell receptor beta chains derived from one specimen sequenced in a study of cytomegalovirus exposure and HLA in healthy donors. The PCR used 60 Vbeta and 13 Jbeta primers. The protocol was immunoSEQ multiplex PCR, while the TCRdb copy is restricted to in-frame clones and leaves out a portion. The sample has roughly 150,000 clones, roughly two thirds seen once. Source material: PBMCs. These receptors originate from a woman younger than 35 in good health and CMV-seropositive.

This clone was counted once. The rearrangement joins TRBV7-9 to TRBJ2-5; the D gene is possibly TRBD1 (6 bases). CDR1 SEHNR and CDR2 FQNEAQ come from the germline V gene (reference sequence). V lost 2 bases, J lost 1 base, and 14 bases lay in between. The CDR3 totals 16 residues. CDR3 coding DNA: TGTGCCAGCAGCTTACCCCAGACAGGTACCCAAGAGACCCAGTACTTC. This gives the protein CASSLPQTGTQETQYF.

The chain is built from TRBV5-1 and TRBJ2-5; the match to TRBD2 covers 10 bases. The CDR3 has 17 residues. Germline V gene lookup returns CDR1 SGHRS and CDR2 YFSETQ. The V segment lost 4 bases and the J segment 5 bases; nucleotides outside the gene matches: 14. The CDR3 protein is CASSPVPSGGSGETQYF. The CDR3 DNA sequence: TGCGCCAGCAGCCCGGTGCCTAGCGGGGGCTCCGGGGAGACCCAGTACTTC.

The CDR3, as DNA: TGCGCCAGCAGCTGGACAGGGGGAGAGACCCAGTACTTC. Translation: CASSWTGGETQYF. The V call is TRBV5-1, the J call TRBJ2-5; 10 bases map to TRBD1. CDR3 length: 13 amino acids. Germline CDR1 reads SGHRS; CDR2 reads YFSETQ. J lost 4 bases, V lost 3 bases, and 0 bases had no gene match. The full variable domain, completed using reference TRBV5-1 and TRBJ2-5, is KAGVTQTPRYLIKTRGQQVTLSCSPISGHRSVSWYQQTPGQGLQFLFEYFSETQRNKGNFPGRFSGRQFSNSRSEMNVSTLELGDSALYLCASSWTGGETQYFGPGTRLLVL.

CDR3 bases: TGTGCCAGCTCACGCTCGGGACAGTCCTACGAGCAGTACTTC. It codes for CASSRSGQSYEQYF. The chain links TRBV18 to TRBJ2-7; TRBD1 agrees at 7 bases. This CDR3 has 14 amino acids. The germline V gene has CDR1 KGHSH and CDR2 LQKENI. Unmatched junction bases numbered 4, after V lost 4 bases and J lost 1 base.

The chain combines TRBV7-2 with TRBJ1-1, with 12 bases fitting TRBD1. Germline V CDR1 and CDR2: SGHTA, FQGNSA. V shed 5 bases and J 0 bases; nucleotides not matched to a gene: 7. This CDR3 is 17 amino acids long. The CDR3 loop is CASSPGTGGSMNTEAFF. The CDR3 DNA is TGTGCCAGCAGCCCCGGGACAGGGGGCTCGATGAACACTGAAGCTTTCTTT. The variable domain in full, with the rest retrieved from reference TRBV7-2 and TRBJ1-1, is GAGVSQSPSNKVTEKGKDVELRCDPISGHTALYWYRQSLGQGLEFLIYFQGNSAPDKSGLPSDRFSAERTGGSVSTLTIQRTQQEDSAVYLCASSPGTGGSMNTEAFFGQGTRLTVV.

The chain couples TRBV27 to TRBJ2-3; D gene ambiguous. CDR3 length: 14 residues. Trimming removed 5 bases at V and 0 bases at J, with 9 bases between. Germline V gene sequence: CDR1 MNHEY, CDR2 SMNVEV (reference sequence). The CDR3 DNA sequence: TGTGCCAGCAGTCCGGTCCGCAGCACAGATACGCAGTATTTT. It is translated as CASSPVRSTDTQYF.

Written as DNA, the CDR3 is TGTGCCAGCAGCAAGGCAAACCGGAACACTGAAGCTTTCTTT. Translating gives CASSKANRNTEAFF. The chain employs TRBV21-1 and TRBJ1-1; the table's D call, TRBD1, was not checked against the DNA. TRBV21-1 counts as a pseudogene. The CDR3 sequence is 14 residues long.

The V and J genes are TRBV4-2 and TRBJ2-7, with D possibly TRBD2 on 6 matching bases. V lost 5 bases, J lost 4 bases, and 18 bases lay in between. Germline lookup yields CDR1 LGHNA and CDR2 YNFKEQ. This CDR3 region has 15 residues. In DNA, the CDR3 is TGTGCCAGCAGCGGCGGCCCGGCGACTAGTTACGAGCAGTACTTC. As protein: CASSGGPATSYEQYF.

The chain combines TRBV6-1 with TRBJ1-6, with D perhaps matching TRBD1 (5 bases). The CDR3 is 13 amino acids. CDR1 and CDR2 from the germline V gene are MNHNS and SASEGT. V was pared by 10 bases and J by 7 bases, with 14 bases between. CDR3 region: CATTQGLNSPLHF. The CDR3 region has the DNA TGTGCCACCACCCAGGGTTTGAATTCACCCCTCCACTTT.

In DNA form, the CDR3 reads TGTGCCAGCAGACATCTAGCGGGGGGGTTCTACGAGCAGTACTTC. It specifies CASRHLAGGFYEQYF. The chain has TRBV28 and TRBJ2-7; 12 bases line up with TRBD2. Germline V gene data show CDR1 as MDHEN and CDR2 as SYDVKM. CDR3 length equals 15 residues. V gave up 6 bases and J gave up 3 bases; unmatched junction bases: 6.

This clone occurred a few times. The rearrangement joins TRBV7-2 to TRBJ2-1, with 8 bases that match TRBD2. V lost 5 bases and J lost 4; bases outside the gene matches: 7. This CDR3 is 15 amino acids long. The germline V gene has CDR1 SGHTA and CDR2 FQGNSA. The CDR3 loop reads CASSAGLVSYNEQFF. For the CDR3, the DNA is TGTGCCAGCAGCGCGGGACTAGTTTCTTACAATGAGCAGTTCTTC.

The chain employs TRBV19 and TRBJ2-3; 8 bases match TRBD1. CDR1 is LNHDA and CDR2 is SQIVND in the germline V gene (reference sequence). There are 16 residues in the CDR3. V trimming: 3 bases; J trimming: 4 bases; junction bases outside the gene matches: 9. The CDR3 DNA reads TGTGCCAGTAGTATCGTCAACAGGGGGTACGCAGATACGCAGTATTTT. Protein: CASSIVNRGYADTQYF. Variable domain in full (rest from reference TRBV19 and TRBJ2-3): DGGITQSPKYLFRKEGQNVTLSCEQNLNHDAMYWYRQDPGQGLRLIYYSQIVNDFQKGDIAEGYSVSREKKESFPLTVTSAQKNPTAFYLCASSIVNRGYADTQYFGPGTRLTVL.

The chain has TRBV6-1 and TRBJ2-5, with 8 bases that match TRBD1. The junction had 11 bases not matched to a gene; V was cut back by 4 bases and J by 4 bases. In germline, CDR1 is MNHNS, CDR2 SASEGT. This CDR3 is 16 amino acids long. Here the CDR3 DNA reads TGTGCCAGCAGTGCCCTAGGGACAGGTAGAGGAGAGACCCAGTACTTC. Amino acids: CASSALGTGRGETQYF.

V gene TRBV28 combines with J gene TRBJ1-6; the D gene is possibly TRBD1 (5 bases). The CDR3 has 14 amino acids. Germline lookup yields CDR1 MDHEN and CDR2 SYDVKM. V was clipped by 2 bases and J by 5 bases, with 7 bases between them. Here the CDR3 DNA reads TGTGCCAGCAGTTTAATACAGGATAATTCACCCCTCCACTTT. As protein: CASSLIQDNSPLHF.

This chain uses TRBV19 with TRBJ2-1, with TRBD2 matching 10 bases. Germline V gene data show CDR1 as LNHDA and CDR2 as SQIVND (reference sequence). This CDR3 comprises 15 residues. V was pared by 5 bases and J by 5 bases, with 6 bases of the junction left unmatched. This chain's CDR3 is CASSPSGGADNEQFF. CDR3 nucleotide sequence: TGTGCCAGTAGTCCAAGCGGGGGGGCCGACAATGAGCAGTTCTTC.

The V gene is TRBV7-3, the J gene TRBJ2-7, with D tentatively TRBD1 (6 bases). Trimming pared 5 bases from V and 0 bases from J, leaving 14 bases between. The germline V gene encodes CDR1 SGHTA and CDR2 FQGTGA. This CDR3 comprises 15 residues. The CDR3 coding sequence is TGTGCCAGCAGCCCTAACAGGGAGAGCTCCTACGAGCAGTACTTC. Amino acids: CASSPNRESSYEQYF.

This chain joins TRBV2 and TRBJ2-7; 10 bases are shared with TRBD2. The CDR3 has 14 amino acids. The V gene's germline CDR1 is SNHLY and CDR2 FYNNEI. Trimming at V came to 6 bases and at J to 2 bases, leaving 4 bases not matched to a gene. CDR3 coding DNA: TGTGCCAGCAGCGTTAGCGGGGGGCCCTACGAGCAGTACTTC. This gives the protein CASSVSGGPYEQYF. Complete variable domain (other parts from reference TRBV2 and TRBJ2-7): EPEVTQTPSHQVTQMGQEVILRCVPISNHLYFYWYRQILGQKVEFLVSFYNNEISEKSEIFDDQFSVERPDGSNFTLKIRSTKLEDSAMYFCASSVSGGPYEQYFGPGTRLTVT.